This TCR beta chain was identified in a study of shared clonotypes between healthy human individuals. Only Caucasian adults living in Nashville, Tennessee served as donors. The table came from immunoSEQ multiplex PCR; TCRdb's copy has only in-frame clones and leaves some out. The table has under 2.5 million clones, 85% to 95% seen once; the top ten hold 0.37%. The sample holds one count of this clone. Its antigen is unidentified. Study-wide findings and caveats: Relative to clonotypes present in all four donors, those not shared had lower generation probabilities.

The CDR3 spans 11 residues. Germline V gives CDR1 MNHNS, CDR2 SASEGT. V gave up 3 bases and J gave up 12 bases, with 11 bases separating them. This chain connects TRBV6-1 to TRBJ1-1, with no clear D. The receptor's source is a man aged 18-30 years in good health. Some clones in this sample may be carry-over from other donors' samples. The sequencing input was naive CD4+ T cells from PBMCs. Subset of the sample: CD45RA+ positively selected. CDR3 nucleotide sequence: TGTGCCAGCAGTGACGCAGGTAGACCTTTCTTT. The encoded protein is CASSDAGRPFF.